This note documents a single T cell receptor beta chain sequence. Its specificity is not known. The data were taken from a study of shared clonotypes between healthy human individuals. Overall study context: Donors consisted of two women and a few men between 18 and 49. The plates for each donor numbered three CD4 naive, three CD4 memory, two CD8 naive and one CD8 memory. Whole-study findings and limits: Investigators expected sequencing depth to affect clonotype sharing among donors.

Original processing methods: ImmunoSEQ output held junction-only sequences without quality scores, so filtering differed. Sequencing used immunoSEQ multiplex PCR; TCRdb keeps in-frame clones, though not all of them. V and J calls plus clone size are reproduced from that table; the DNA served to infer D and trimming. The table shows 2 million to 2.5 million clones, with roughly 92% occurring only once. Trimming took 4 bases from V and 1 from J; bases not matched to a gene: 4. The CDR3 extends over 15 amino acids. Looked up from germline, CDR1 is SGHRS and CDR2 is YFSETQ. The sequenced sample was naive CD4+ T cells from PBMCs. Subset noted: CD45RA+ positively selected. This clonotype was obtained from a man aged 18 to 30 in good health. Some clones in this sample may be carry-over from other donors' samples. The J gene is TRBJ2-2, the V gene TRBV5-1; 7 bases fit TRBD2. The CDR3, as DNA: TGCGCCAGCAGCCCCCTAGCGGAGAACACCGGGGAGCTGTTTTTT. As protein: CASSPLAENTGELFF.